This TCR beta chain was identified during a study of T-cell reconstitution after alpha-beta-depleted transplantation in children. Molecular barcoding with unique molecular identifiers was used for the TCRbeta library. One entry per CDR3 protein, called by TCRdb with MiXCR from the PCR reads. The repertoire consists of about 260,000 distinct CDR3 sequences, with approximately 8% occurring once and the leading ten covering 6.3%. This clonotype was found many times. The antigen remains unidentified. Germline CDR1 and CDR2: SGHRS and YFSETQ. The V end was cut by 0 bases, the J end by 1 base, with 10 bases between. The CDR3 loop spans 15 amino acids. Whole-study results and caveats: Diversity and T-cell counts at one year after transplant derived mostly from new T cells. Where alpha-beta T cells came from about two months after transplant was reportedly several hundred expanded graft clones. Recipient T cells and thymic progenitors that survived were the source of the high TCRbeta diversity seen at day 60 in some patients.

Specimen: PBMCs, mostly from graft donor cells, collected 180 days after TCRalphabeta/CD19-depleted stem cell transplant. This sequence was found in a male patient younger than 18 who had a stem cell transplant for acute lymphoblastic leukemia, so the T cells may come from the graft donor. This chain links TRBV5-1 with TRBJ1-1, with D unclear. CDR3 nucleotide sequence: TGCGCCAGCAGCTTGGAGCACATCGGGAACACTGAAGCTTTCTTT. Encoded protein: CASSLEHIGNTEAFF. The full variable domain, completed using reference TRBV5-1 and TRBJ1-1, is KAGVTQTPRYLIKTRGQQVTLSCSPISGHRSVSWYQQTPGQGLQFLFEYFSETQRNKGNFPGRFSGRQFSNSRSEMNVSTLELGDSALYLCASSLEHIGNTEAFFGQGTRLTVV.